This record concerns one T cell receptor (beta chain) sequence. Sequencing was performed with immunoSEQ multiplex PCR; in TCRdb, only in-frame clones are kept and a portion is missing. Of 150,000 to 200,000 clones listed, roughly 95% are singletons. This specimen belongs to a study of cytomegalovirus exposure and HLA in healthy donors. Trimming took off 3 bases at V and 1 base at J, with 11 bases between the two ends. Germline values: CDR1 SGHRS, CDR2 YFSETQ. The CDR3 extends over 16 amino acids. The chain uses TRBV5-1 and TRBJ2-6; tentatively, D is TRBD1 (5 bases). Sequences were obtained from PBMCs. This clonotype was sampled from a woman aged 18-30 years in good health and CMV-seronegative. Written as DNA, the CDR3 is TGCGCCAGCAGCTCCCAGCAGGGATCTGGGGCCAACGTCCTGACTTTC. The encoded protein is CASSSQQGSGANVLTF. The entire variable domain, with the rest obtained from reference TRBV5-1 and TRBJ2-6, is as follows: KAGVTQTPRYLIKTRGQQVTLSCSPISGHRSVSWYQQTPGQGLQFLFEYFSETQRNKGNFPGRFSGRQFSNSRSEMNVSTLELGDSALYLCASSSQQGSGANVLTFGAGSRLTVL.